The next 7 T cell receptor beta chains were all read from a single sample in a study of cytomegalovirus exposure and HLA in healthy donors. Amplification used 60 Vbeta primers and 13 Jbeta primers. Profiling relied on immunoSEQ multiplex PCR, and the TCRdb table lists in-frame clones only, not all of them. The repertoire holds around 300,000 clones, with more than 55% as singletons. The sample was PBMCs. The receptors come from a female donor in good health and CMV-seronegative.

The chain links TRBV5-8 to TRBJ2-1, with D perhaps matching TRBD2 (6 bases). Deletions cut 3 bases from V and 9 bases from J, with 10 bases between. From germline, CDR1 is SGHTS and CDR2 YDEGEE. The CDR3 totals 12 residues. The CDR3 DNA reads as TGTGCCAGCAGCTCGGGACTCGCTGAGCAGTTCTTC. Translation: CASSSGLAEQFF.

The CDR3 here is CASNGRGPGENEKLFF. The CDR3 DNA reads TGTGCCAGCAACGGCAGGGGGCCGGGTGAGAATGAAAAACTGTTTTTT. The chain joins TRBV28 to TRBJ1-4; 8 bases map to TRBD1. CDR1 is MDHEN, CDR2 SYDVKM, per germline. Germline trimming cut 7 bases from V and 5 bases from J; bases unmatched to any gene: 12. CDR3 length: 16 amino acids.

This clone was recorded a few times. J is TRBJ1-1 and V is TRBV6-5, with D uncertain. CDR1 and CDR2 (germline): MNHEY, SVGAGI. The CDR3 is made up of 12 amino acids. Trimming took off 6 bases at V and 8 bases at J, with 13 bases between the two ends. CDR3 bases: TGTGCCAGCAGCACGACAAGATCGGAAGCTTTCTTT. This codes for CASSTTRSEAFF.

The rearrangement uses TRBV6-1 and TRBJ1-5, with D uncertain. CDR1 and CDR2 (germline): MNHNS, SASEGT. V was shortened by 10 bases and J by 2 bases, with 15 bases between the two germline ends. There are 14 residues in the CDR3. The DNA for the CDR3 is TGTGCCATCCTAGGCGACGGAGGCAATCAGCCCCAGCATTTT. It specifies CAILGDGGNQPQHF.

This CDR3 reads CAWKRGQGINEQFF. In DNA form, the CDR3 reads TGTGCCTGGAAAAGGGGACAGGGGATCAATGAGCAGTTCTTC. The chain employs TRBV30 and TRBJ2-1, with 10 bases aligning to TRBD1. The CDR3 runs 14 residues. J was trimmed by 6 bases and V by 4 bases; bases with no gene match: 6. The germline V gene has CDR1 GTSNPN and CDR2 SVGIG (reference sequence).

The CDR3 DNA sequence: TGTGCCAGCAGTTCCGCCGGGAACAGGGGGAATTCTGGCTACACCTTC. Translated, it gives CASSSAGNRGNSGYTF. The rearrangement uses TRBV6-5 and TRBJ1-2; 8 bases line up with TRBD1. The CDR3 totals 16 residues. Germline CDR1 reads MNHEY; CDR2 reads SVGAGI. The V segment lost 4 bases and the J segment 7 bases; nucleotides outside the gene matches: 14.

The CDR3: CASSDSLKSGHPSSYNEQFF. The CDR3 bases are TGTGCCAGCAGTGATAGTCTTAAATCGGGACACCCGAGCTCCTACAATGAGCAGTTCTTC. The chain carries TRBV6-1 and TRBJ2-1, with D maybe TRBD1 (6 bases). Trimming took 3 bases from V and 0 from J, leaving 24 bases between them. Germline V lookup: CDR1 MNHNS, CDR2 SASEGT. The CDR3 extends over 20 amino acids.